The 2 T cell receptor beta chains below all came from one sample that was sequenced in a study of cytotoxic CD8 clonotypes in ibrutinib-treated CLL. The data were produced by immunoSEQ multiplex PCR, yet TCRdb's version contains in-frame clones alone and is incomplete. The table includes approximately 150,000 clones, about 80% detected once. Sequenced here: PBMCs, sampled after 24 months of ibrutinib treatment. All receptors come from a human donor with chronic lymphocytic leukemia.

This chain connects TRBV9 to TRBJ2-2; D not certain. CDR1 SGDLS and CDR2 YYNGEE come from the germline V gene. The CDR3 is 13 amino acids. Deletions cut 4 bases from V and 4 bases from J, with 8 bases between. CDR3 sequence: CASSPSITGELFF. CDR3 coding DNA: TGTGCCAGCAGCCCGTCCATCACCGGGGAGCTGTTTTTT.

This sequence joins TRBV7-3 and TRBJ1-2, with 10 bases that match TRBD1. V dropped 5 bases and J dropped 4; count of bases not matched to a gene: 10. Germline-derived CDR1 and CDR2 are SGHTA and FQGTGA. This CDR3 has 16 residues. CDR3 sequence: CASSPTGTGAGYGYTF. CDR3 sequence (DNA): TGTGCCAGCAGCCCCACCGGGACAGGGGCAGGCTATGGCTACACCTTC.